This entry lists 16 T cell receptor beta chains sequenced from one sample in a study of T-cell reconstitution after alpha-beta-depleted transplantation in children (dated by TCRdb to the mid-2010s). Library preparation was by PCR. Instrument on record: Illumina HiSeq 2500. Molecular barcoding was employed in the preparation of TCR libraries, with unique molecular identifiers being used to normalize TCRbeta repertoire quantification. The public reads were reanalyzed by TCRdb: fastp trimming at Q25, MiXCR alignment, in-frame beta chains only. All rows with the same CDR3 protein become a single entry with the most common DNA and genes. The sample includes about 230,000 distinct CDR3 sequences, with 8% to 9.5% observed a single time. Around 6% of the sample is held by the ten biggest clonotypes. Sequencing used PBMCs from the stem cell graft donor, obtained from the stem cell graft. Receptors originate from a human donor who donated a stem cell graft to a child with acute lymphoblastic leukemia.

This clonotype occurred many times. The chain combines TRBV7-9 with TRBJ2-1; 8 nucleotides align to TRBD1. With V trimmed by 5 bases and J by 0 bases, 9 bases remained unmatched. Germline V gene lookup returns CDR1 SEHNR and CDR2 FQNEAQ (reference sequence). The CDR3 consists of 17 residues. The CDR3 nucleotides are TGTGCCAGCAGCGACGGGACAGGCGTTAGCTCCTACAATGAGCAGTTCTTC. Its translation: CASSDGTGVSSYNEQFF.

This clonotype has a count of ten or more. CDR3 region: CASSQEVSVPDTQYF. The DNA of the CDR3 is TGCGCCAGCAGCCAAGAGGTCTCTGTCCCGGATACGCAGTATTTT. The gene calls are TRBV4-1 and TRBJ2-3; D is uncertain. Deletions cut 0 bases from V and 6 bases from J, with 13 bases between. This CDR3 is built from 15 residues. CDR1 MGHRA and CDR2 YSYEKL come from the germline V gene.

This chain links TRBV5-5 with TRBJ1-1; D is ambiguous. CDR1 is SGHKS and CDR2 is YYEKEE in the germline V gene (reference sequence). Trimming cost V 4 bases and J 3 bases, with 10 bases left between them. CDR3 length: 13 residues. CDR3 protein: CASSRWVDTEAFF. CDR3 coding DNA: TGTGCCAGCAGCCGCTGGGTCGACACTGAAGCTTTCTTT.

Only a few counts were recorded for this clonotype. The chain uses TRBV4-1 and TRBJ2-3, with 7 bases that match TRBD1. The germline V gene encodes CDR1 MGHRA and CDR2 YSYEKL. V lost 1 base to trimming and J lost 2 bases; unmatched junction nucleotides: 6. This CDR3 region has 16 residues. This CDR3 is CASSQARDRATDTQYF. The CDR3, as DNA: TGCGCCAGCAGCCAAGCCCGGGACAGAGCCACAGATACGCAGTATTTT.

The V and J genes are TRBV30 and TRBJ1-1, with 8 bases lining up with TRBD1. J gave up 2 bases and V 5 bases, and 7 bases lay outside the gene matches. Germline CDR1 reads GTSNPN; CDR2 reads SVGIG (reference sequence). The CDR3 extends over 14 amino acids. CDR3 loop: CAWGTGQENTEAFF. DNA of the CDR3: TGTGCCTGGGGGACGGGACAGGAAAACACTGAAGCTTTCTTT.

The chain joins TRBV5-1 to TRBJ1-4; a possible D gene is TRBD1 (6 bases). Trimming stripped 3 bases from V and 2 bases from J, with 17 bases between. The length of the CDR3 is 17 residues. Germline CDR1 is SGHRS and CDR2 is YFSETQ. The CDR3 coding sequence is TGCGCCAGCAGCTCCAACAGGGAAGTCGCCACTAATGAAAAACTGTTTTTT. The encoded protein is CASSSNREVATNEKLFF.

This clonotype was detected only a few times. This sequence joins TRBV29-1 and TRBJ2-2, with D maybe TRBD2 (5 bases). Trimming left V 1 base short and J 7 bases short, with 10 bases between. The V gene's germline CDR1 is SQVTM and CDR2 ANQGSEA. The CDR3 spans 13 residues. The CDR3: CSVEGAGIGELFF. As DNA, the CDR3 is TGCAGCGTTGAAGGGGCCGGGATCGGGGAGCTGTTTTTT.

This clonotype was detected only a few times. The rearrangement uses TRBV6-5 and TRBJ1-1, with unresolved D. The germline V gene encodes CDR1 MNHEY and CDR2 SVGAGI. V was trimmed by 4 bases and J by 3 bases, leaving 15 bases between them. The CDR3 has 15 residues. The CDR3 bases are TGTGCCAGCAGTTCCAGAAGTACTTGGTACACTGAAGCTTTCTTT. Protein: CASSSRSTWYTEAFF.

The V call is TRBV5-1, the J call TRBJ1-2; the D is unclear. V lost 4 bases to trimming and J lost 1 base, with 11 bases between them. The CDR3 spans 14 residues. In germline, CDR1 is SGHRS, CDR2 YFSETQ. The DNA of the CDR3 is TGCGCCAGCAGCGAGGGCCACAGTAACTATGGCTACACCTTC. It yields the protein CASSEGHSNYGYTF.

The genes are TRBV29-1 and TRBJ1-4, with no clear D. Per germline, CDR1 SQVTM and CDR2 ANQGSEA. The CDR3 spans 13 residues. V lost 8 bases and J 11 bases, leaving 21 bases between the germline ends. This CDR3 reads CSSRQRGMRKLFF. The CDR3 DNA follows: TGCAGCAGCCGACAAAGAGGGATGAGGAAACTGTTTTTT.

The chain is built from TRBV12-3 or TRBV12-4 and TRBJ2-7, with a weak D call TRBD1 (6 bases). Trimming cost V 4 bases and J 2 bases, with 27 bases left between them. The CDR3 is made up of 19 amino acids. In DNA form, the CDR3 reads TGTGCCAGCAGTTCACACCCCACTACGAACAGGGTACGTCCCTACGAGCAGTACTTC. Translated, it gives CASSSHPTTNRVRPYEQYF.

This clonotype was seen a few times. The rearrangement links TRBV18 to TRBJ2-1, with TRBD1 identical over 7 bases. Germline assignment: CDR1 KGHSH and CDR2 LQKENI. The CDR3 runs to 15 residues. The J segment lost 9 bases and the V segment lost 5 bases, leaving 13 bases of the junction unmatched. This CDR3 reads CASSSGQAAWREQFF. CDR3 nucleotide sequence: TGTGCCAGCTCATCCGGACAGGCGGCTTGGCGTGAGCAGTTCTTC. Full variable domain (remainder filled in from reference TRBV18 and TRBJ2-1): NAGVMQNPRHLVRRRGQEARLRCSPMKGHSHVYWYRQLPEEGLKFMVYLQKENIIDESGMPKERFSAEFPKEGPSILRIQQVVRGDSAAYFCASSSGQAAWREQFFGPGTRLTVL.

This rearrangement joins TRBV2 to TRBJ1-4; 9 nucleotides line up with TRBD1. The length of the CDR3 is 14 residues. In germline, CDR1 is SNHLY, CDR2 FYNNEI. With V trimmed by 3 bases and J by 10 bases, 6 bases remained unmatched. CDR3 residues: CASSEGQGLGKLFF. As DNA, the CDR3 is TGTGCCAGCAGTGAGGGACAGGGTCTTGGAAAACTGTTTTTT. The variable domain in full, with the rest retrieved from reference TRBV2 and TRBJ1-4, is EPEVTQTPSHQVTQMGQEVILRCVPISNHLYFYWYRQILGQKVEFLVSFYNNEISEKSEIFDDQFSVERPDGSNFTLKIRSTKLEDSAMYFCASSEGQGLGKLFFGSGTQLSVL.

This clonotype was counted between two and nine times. The chain uses TRBV3-1 and TRBJ1-2; no firm D call. The ends were cut back, 0 bases at V and 4 bases at J, with 12 bases in the middle. The germline V gene encodes CDR1 LGHDT and CDR2 YNNKEL (reference sequence). The CDR3 spans 15 residues. The CDR3 DNA sequence: TGTGCCAGCAGCCAAGAAGGAGTCAGGACCTATGGCTACACCTTC. As protein: CASSQEGVRTYGYTF.

V and J are TRBV29-1 and TRBJ1-2, with D possibly being TRBD1 (6 bases). Trimming shortened V by 4 bases and J by 2 bases, and 11 bases separated the two germline ends. Germline V gene lookup returns CDR1 SQVTM and CDR2 ANQGSEA. The CDR3 loop spans 13 amino acids. In nucleotides, the CDR3 is TGCAGCGTTGTGGTAGGGGGGAACTATGGCTACACCTTC. Residues: CSVVVGGNYGYTF. The entire variable domain, with the rest obtained from reference TRBV29-1 and TRBJ1-2, is as follows: SAVISQKPSRDICQRGTSLTIQCQVDSQVTMMFWYRQQPGQSLTLIATANQGSEATYESGFVIDKFPISRPNLTFSTLTVSNMSPEDSSIYLCSVVVGGNYGYTFGSGTRLTVV.

In its sample, this clonotype was seen many times. This chain joins TRBV7-9 and TRBJ1-1; D is possibly TRBD1 (6 bases). Looked up from germline, CDR1 is SEHNR and CDR2 is FQNEAQ (reference sequence). The CDR3 has 14 amino acids. V lost 5 bases, J lost 4 bases, and 14 bases lay in between. The CDR3 DNA sequence: TGTGCCAGCAGCGCCTACAGGGATGGCACTGAAGCTTTCTTT. It encodes CASSAYRDGTEAFF.